This TCR beta chain comes out of a study of OX40 agonist ivuxolimab in advanced cancers. About the research overall: Earlier treatment with anti-PD-1, anti-PD-L1 or anti-CTLA-4 was permitted, and over 35% had received some.

The study sampled blood at baseline, cycle 4 day 1, and cycle 7 day 1. CDR3 length equals 15 residues. Germline lookup yields CDR1 MDHEN and CDR2 SYDVKM. V lost 4 bases and J lost 4, with 16 bases in between. Using immunoSEQ multiplex PCR, the repertoire was profiled, and TCRdb retains in-frame clones only, with some absent. The table lists 30,000 to 35,000 clones, around 85% of them singletons. As regards this clone: The antigen remains undetermined.

Notes on the study in general: CD8+ T cells (on average) carried more expanded clones than CD4+ T cells. Among the lowest peripheral clonal expansion occurred in 0.1-3.0 mg/kg partial responders.

Material: CD4+ or CD8+ T cells sorted from blood, obtained in a trial of the OX40 agonist ivuxolimab. The source of this sequence is an adult with an advanced solid tumor such as melanoma, head and neck, liver or kidney cancer. The chain links TRBV28 to TRBJ1-2; D uncertain. The CDR3 reads CASSSAGRRSYGYTF. CDR3 nucleotides: TGTGCCAGCAGTTCCGCTGGGAGACGGAGCTATGGCTACACCTTC.